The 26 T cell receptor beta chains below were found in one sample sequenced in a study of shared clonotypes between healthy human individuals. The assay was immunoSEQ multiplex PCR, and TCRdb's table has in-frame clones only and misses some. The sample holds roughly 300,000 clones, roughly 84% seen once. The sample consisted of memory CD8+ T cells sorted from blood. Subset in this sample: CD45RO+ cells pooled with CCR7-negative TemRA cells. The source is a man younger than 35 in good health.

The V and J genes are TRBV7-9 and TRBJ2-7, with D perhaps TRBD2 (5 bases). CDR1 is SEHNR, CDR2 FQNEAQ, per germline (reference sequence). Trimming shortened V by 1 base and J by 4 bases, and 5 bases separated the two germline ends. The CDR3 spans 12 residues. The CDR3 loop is CASSLGEYEQYF. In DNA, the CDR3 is TGTGCCAGCAGCTTAGGGGAGTACGAGCAGTACTTC.

Here the CDR3 DNA reads TGTGCCTGGAGTGGAGGGTCCGGGGAGACCCAGTACTTC. It specifies CAWSGGSGETQYF. This chain connects TRBV30 to TRBJ2-5; D is perhaps TRBD2 (5 bases). V lost 1 base, J lost 5 bases, and 11 bases lay in between. The germline gives CDR1 GTSNPN, CDR2 SVGIG (reference sequence). There are 13 residues in the CDR3.

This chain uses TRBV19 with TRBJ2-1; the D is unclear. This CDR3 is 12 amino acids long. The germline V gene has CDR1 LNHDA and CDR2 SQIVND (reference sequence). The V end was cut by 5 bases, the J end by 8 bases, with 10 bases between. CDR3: CASSVTLDEQFF. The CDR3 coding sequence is TGTGCCAGTAGTGTGACTCTTGATGAGCAGTTCTTC.

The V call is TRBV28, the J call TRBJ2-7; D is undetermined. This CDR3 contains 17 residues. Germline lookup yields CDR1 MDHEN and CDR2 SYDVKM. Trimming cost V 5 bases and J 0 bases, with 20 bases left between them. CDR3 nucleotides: TGTGCCAGCAGTCCCGGTTTACTGAGACATAGCTCCTACGAGCAGTACTTC. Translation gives CASSPGLLRHSSYEQYF.

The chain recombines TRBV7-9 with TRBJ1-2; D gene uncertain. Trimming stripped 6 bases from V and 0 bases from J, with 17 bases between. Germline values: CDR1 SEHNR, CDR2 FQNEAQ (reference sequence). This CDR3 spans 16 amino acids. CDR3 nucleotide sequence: TGTGCCAGCAGTCATATCGTTCAGGAAGCTAACTATGGCTACACCTTC. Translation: CASSHIVQEANYGYTF. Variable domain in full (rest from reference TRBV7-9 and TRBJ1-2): DTGVSQNPRHKITKRGQNVTFRCDPISEHNRLYWYRQTLGQGPEFLTYFQNEAQLEKSRLLSDRFSAERPKGSFSTLEIQRTEQGDSAMYLCASSHIVQEANYGYTFGSGTRLTVV.

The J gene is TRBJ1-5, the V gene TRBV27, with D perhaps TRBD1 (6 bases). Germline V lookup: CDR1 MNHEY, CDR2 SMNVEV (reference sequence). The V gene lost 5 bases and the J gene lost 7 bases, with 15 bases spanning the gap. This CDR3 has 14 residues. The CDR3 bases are TGTGCCAGCAGTCCACAGGGTGGGATGCAGCCCCAGCATTTT. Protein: CASSPQGGMQPQHF.

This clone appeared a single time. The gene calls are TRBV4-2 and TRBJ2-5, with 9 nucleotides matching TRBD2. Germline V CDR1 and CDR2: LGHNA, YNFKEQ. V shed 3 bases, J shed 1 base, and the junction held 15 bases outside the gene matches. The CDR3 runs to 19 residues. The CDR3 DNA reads TGTGCCAGCAGCCACTTGATTAGCGGGGGCCCTACCCCCCAAGAGACCCAGTACTTC. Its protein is CASSHLISGGPTPQETQYF.

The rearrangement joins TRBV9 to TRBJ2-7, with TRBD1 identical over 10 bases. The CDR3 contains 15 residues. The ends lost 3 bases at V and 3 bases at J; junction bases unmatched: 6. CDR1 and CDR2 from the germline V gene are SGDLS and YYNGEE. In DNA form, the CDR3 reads TGTGCCAGCAGCGCTTCCGGGACAGGGGTCTACGAGCAGTACTTC. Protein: CASSASGTGVYEQYF. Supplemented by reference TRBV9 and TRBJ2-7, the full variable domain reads DSGVTQTPKHLITATGQRVTLRCSPRSGDLSVYWYQQSLDQGLQFLIQYYNGEERAKGNILERFSAQQFPDLHSELNLSSLELGDSALYFCASSASGTGVYEQYFGPGTRLTVT.

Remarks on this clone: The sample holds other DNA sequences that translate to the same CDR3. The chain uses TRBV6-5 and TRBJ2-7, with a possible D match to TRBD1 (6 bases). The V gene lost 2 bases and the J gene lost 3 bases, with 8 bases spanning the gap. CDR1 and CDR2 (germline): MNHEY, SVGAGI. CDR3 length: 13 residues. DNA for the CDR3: TGTGCCAGCAGTTACAAGACAGGCTACGAGCAGTACTTC. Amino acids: CASSYKTGYEQYF.

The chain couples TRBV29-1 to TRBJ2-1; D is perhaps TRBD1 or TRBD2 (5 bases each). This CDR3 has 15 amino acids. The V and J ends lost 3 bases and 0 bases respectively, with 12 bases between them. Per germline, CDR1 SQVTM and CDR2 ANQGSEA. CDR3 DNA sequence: TGCAGCGTTGACCCTCGGGACCACTCCTACAATGAGCAGTTCTTC. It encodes CSVDPRDHSYNEQFF.

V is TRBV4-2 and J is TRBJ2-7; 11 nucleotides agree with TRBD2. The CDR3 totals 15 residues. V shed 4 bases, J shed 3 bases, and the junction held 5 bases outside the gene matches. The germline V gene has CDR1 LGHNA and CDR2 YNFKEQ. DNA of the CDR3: TGTGCCAGCAGCCTAAGAGGGACTAGCGGCTACGAGCAGTACTTC. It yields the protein CASSLRGTSGYEQYF.

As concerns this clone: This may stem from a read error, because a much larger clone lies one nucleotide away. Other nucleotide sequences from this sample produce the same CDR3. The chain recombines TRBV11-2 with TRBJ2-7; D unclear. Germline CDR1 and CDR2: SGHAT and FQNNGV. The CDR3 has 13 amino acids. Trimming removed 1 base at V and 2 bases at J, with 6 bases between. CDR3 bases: TGTGCCAGCAGCTTAGGCCCCCCCTACGAGCAGTACTTC. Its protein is CASSLGPPYEQYF.

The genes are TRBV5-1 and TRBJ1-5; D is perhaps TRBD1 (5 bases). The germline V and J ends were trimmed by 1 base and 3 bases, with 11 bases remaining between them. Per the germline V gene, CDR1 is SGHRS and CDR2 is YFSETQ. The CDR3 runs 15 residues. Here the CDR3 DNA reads TGCGCCAGCAGCTTGTCCCCAGGGTTCAATCAGCCCCAGCATTTT. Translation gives CASSLSPGFNQPQHF.

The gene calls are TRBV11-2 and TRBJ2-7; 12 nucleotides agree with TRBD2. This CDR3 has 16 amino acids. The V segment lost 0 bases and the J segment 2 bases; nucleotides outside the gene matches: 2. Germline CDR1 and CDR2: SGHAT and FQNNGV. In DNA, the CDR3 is TGTGCCAGCAGCTTAGACCGACTAGCGGGGGCCTACGAGCAGTACTTC. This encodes CASSLDRLAGAYEQYF.

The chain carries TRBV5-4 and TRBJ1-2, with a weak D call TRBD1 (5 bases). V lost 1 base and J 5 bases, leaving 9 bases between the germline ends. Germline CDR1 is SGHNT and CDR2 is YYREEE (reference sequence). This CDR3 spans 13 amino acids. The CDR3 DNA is TGTGCCAGCAGCTTGAGACAGCAGTATGGCTACACCTTC. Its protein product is CASSLRQQYGYTF.

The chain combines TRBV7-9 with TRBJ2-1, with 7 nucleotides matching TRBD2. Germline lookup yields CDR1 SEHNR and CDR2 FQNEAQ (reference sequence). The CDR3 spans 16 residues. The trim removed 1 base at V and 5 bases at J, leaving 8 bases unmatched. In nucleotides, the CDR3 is TGTGCCAGCAGCTTAGAAGGTGGGAGGGTGCACAATGAGCAGTTCTTC. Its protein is CASSLEGGRVHNEQFF.

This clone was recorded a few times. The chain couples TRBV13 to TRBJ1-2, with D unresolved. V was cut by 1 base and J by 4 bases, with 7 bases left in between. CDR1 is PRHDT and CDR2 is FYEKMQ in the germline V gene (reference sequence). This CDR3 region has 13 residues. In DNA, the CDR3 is TGTGCCAGCAGCTTAGACACCGCCTATGGCTACACCTTC. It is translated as CASSLDTAYGYTF. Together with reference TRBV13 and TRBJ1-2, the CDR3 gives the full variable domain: AAGVIQSPRHLIKEKRETATLKCYPIPRHDTVYWYQQGPGQDPQFLISFYEKMQSDKGSIPDRFSAQQFSDYHSELNMSSLELGDSALYFCASSLDTAYGYTFGSGTRLTVV.

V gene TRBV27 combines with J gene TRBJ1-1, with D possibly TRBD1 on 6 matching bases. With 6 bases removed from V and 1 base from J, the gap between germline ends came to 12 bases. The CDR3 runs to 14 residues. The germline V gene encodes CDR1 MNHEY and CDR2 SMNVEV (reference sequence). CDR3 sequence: CASSIKQGNTEAFF. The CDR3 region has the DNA TGTGCCAGCAGCATAAAACAGGGGAACACTGAAGCTTTCTTT.

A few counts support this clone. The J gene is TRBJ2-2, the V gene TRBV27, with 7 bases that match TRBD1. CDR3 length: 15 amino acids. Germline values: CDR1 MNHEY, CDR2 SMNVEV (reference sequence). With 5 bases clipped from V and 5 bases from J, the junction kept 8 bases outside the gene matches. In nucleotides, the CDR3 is TGTGCCAGCAGTACCCCCCGACAGGGAACCGGGGAGCTGTTTTTT. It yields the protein CASSTPRQGTGELFF.

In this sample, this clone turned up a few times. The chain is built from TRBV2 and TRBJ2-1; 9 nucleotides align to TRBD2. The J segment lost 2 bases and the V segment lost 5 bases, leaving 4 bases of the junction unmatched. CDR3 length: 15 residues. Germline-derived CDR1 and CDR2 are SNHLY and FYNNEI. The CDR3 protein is CASSSTSGPYNEQFF. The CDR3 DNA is TGTGCCAGCAGTTCAACTAGCGGGCCCTACAATGAGCAGTTCTTC.

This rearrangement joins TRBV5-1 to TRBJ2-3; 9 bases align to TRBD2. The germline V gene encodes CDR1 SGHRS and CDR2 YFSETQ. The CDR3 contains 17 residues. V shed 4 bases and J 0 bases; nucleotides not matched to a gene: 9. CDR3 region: CASSASLAGISTDTQYF. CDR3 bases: TGCGCCAGCAGCGCCAGTCTAGCGGGAATTAGCACAGATACGCAGTATTTT.

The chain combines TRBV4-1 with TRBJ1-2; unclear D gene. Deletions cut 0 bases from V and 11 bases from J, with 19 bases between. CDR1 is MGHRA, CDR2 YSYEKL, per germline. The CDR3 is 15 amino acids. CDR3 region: CASSQDNTGGGGYTF. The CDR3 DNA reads TGCGCCAGCAGCCAAGACAACACGGGCGGAGGTGGGTACACCTTC.

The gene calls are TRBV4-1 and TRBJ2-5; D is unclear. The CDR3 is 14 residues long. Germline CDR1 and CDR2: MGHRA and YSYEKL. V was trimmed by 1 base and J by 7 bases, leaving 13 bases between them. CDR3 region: CASSQGGHPATQYF. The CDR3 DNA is TGCGCCAGCAGCCAAGGTGGCCACCCAGCGACCCAGTACTTC.

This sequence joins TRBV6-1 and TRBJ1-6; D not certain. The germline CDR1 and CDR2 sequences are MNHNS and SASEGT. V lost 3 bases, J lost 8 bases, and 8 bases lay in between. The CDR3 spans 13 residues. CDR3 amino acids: CASSEQVYSPLHF. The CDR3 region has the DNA TGTGCCAGCAGTGAGCAGGTATATTCACCCCTCCACTTT.

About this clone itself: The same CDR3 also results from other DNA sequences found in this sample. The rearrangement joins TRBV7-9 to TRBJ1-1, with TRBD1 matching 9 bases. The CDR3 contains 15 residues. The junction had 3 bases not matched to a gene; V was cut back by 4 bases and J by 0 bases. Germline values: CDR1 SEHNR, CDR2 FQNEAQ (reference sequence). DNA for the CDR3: TGTGCCAGCAGCTCCGGACAGGGGATGAACACTGAAGCTTTCTTT. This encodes CASSSGQGMNTEAFF.

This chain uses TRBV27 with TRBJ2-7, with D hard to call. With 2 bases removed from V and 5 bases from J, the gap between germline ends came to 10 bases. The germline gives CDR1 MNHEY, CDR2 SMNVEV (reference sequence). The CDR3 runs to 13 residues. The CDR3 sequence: CASSLDGLNEQYF. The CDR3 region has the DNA TGTGCCAGCAGTTTAGACGGGCTCAACGAGCAGTACTTC.